A selection of T cell receptor beta chains follows, all from one sample in a study of blood T cell repertoires in COVID-19. Clones were read by immunoSEQ multiplex PCR, and TCRdb kept only the in-frame ones, dropping some. The data show 25,000 to 30,000 clones, around 86% seen once. Sequencing input: peripheral blood. The receptors stem from a human donor in a cohort sampled during active COVID-19. Each CDR3 is given with its conserved first and last residue. Each record gives: J gene, D gene, clone size, V gene, CDR3 protein, CDR3 DNA. A D gene is named only where the DNA matches it firmly. Size is omitted from some rows. Given values are once, few, many or a class for expanded clones.

>TRBJ2-3|TRBD2|NA|TRBV9
CASSVRGGAQDTQYF
TGTGCCAGCAGCGTCCGCGGGGGGGCCCAAGATACGCAGTATTTT
>TRBJ1-3|NA|NA|TRBV3-1/TRBV3-2
CASSQVSSPSSGNTIYF
TGTGCCAGCAGCCAAGTGAGTAGCCCGAGCTCTGGAAACACCATATATTTT
>TRBJ1-1|TRBD1|NA|TRBV19
CASSPGTAGMNTEAFF
TGTGCCAGTAGTCCCGGGACAGCAGGAATGAACACTGAAGCTTTCTTT
>TRBJ2-2|NA|NA|TRBV6-2/TRBV6-3
CASSYSGHNTGELFF
TGTGCCAGCAGTTACTCGGGACATAACACCGGGGAGCTGTTTTTT
>TRBJ1-6|TRBD1|once|TRBV30
CAWSRDSNSPLHF
TGTGCCTGGAGCAGGGACAGCAATTCACCCCTCCACTTT
>TRBJ2-1|TRBD2|NA|TRBV6-5
CAGAGRTSEANEQFF
TGTGCCGGCGCCGGTCGGACTAGCGAGGCCAATGAGCAGTTCTTC
>TRBJ1-6|TRBD1|once|TRBV2
CASSLGQEMNSPLHF
TGTGCCAGCAGTCTGGGACAGGAGATGAATTCACCCCTCCACTTT
>TRBJ2-5|NA|NA|TRBV24-1
CATSSGGQTQYF
TGTGCCACCAGTTCAGGAGGTCAGACCCAGTACTTC
>TRBJ2-2|NA|hyperexpanded|TRBV9
CASSVDVGTFTGELFF
TGTGCCAGCAGCGTAGACGTGGGCACATTCACCGGGGAGCTGTTTTTT
>TRBJ2-1|TRBD2|NA|TRBV20-1
CSASVEAGGSSEQFF
TGCAGTGCTAGTGTCGAAGCGGGGGGAAGCAGTGAGCAGTTCTTC
>TRBJ2-1|NA|NA|TRBV5-1
CASTSGVNEQFF
TGCGCCAGCACGTCCGGGGTAAATGAGCAGTTCTTC
>TRBJ1-1|TRBD1|NA|TRBV7-2
CASSFQDRVPGNTEAFF
TGTGCCAGCAGCTTCCAAGACAGGGTACCCGGGAACACTGAAGCTTTCTTT
>TRBJ1-1|NA|NA|TRBV5-5
CASSLEADTEAFF
TGTGCCAGCAGCTTAGAGGCAGACACTGAAGCTTTCTTT
>TRBJ1-2|TRBD1|NA|TRBV9
CASSGSPGQGIYYGYTF
TGTGCCAGCAGCGGCAGCCCGGGACAGGGAATTTACTATGGCTACACCTTC
>TRBJ1-3|NA|NA|TRBV7-2
CASSLVLGFSGNTIYF
TGTGCCAGCAGCTTAGTTCTCGGTTTCTCTGGAAACACCATATATTTT
>TRBJ1-2|TRBD1|NA|TRBV14
CASSSRDSYGYTF
TGTGCCAGCAGCAGTCGGGACAGCTATGGCTACACCTTC
>TRBJ2-7|TRBD2|NA|TRBV11-3
CASSSAPGGQGEQYF
TGTGCCAGCAGCTCTGCACCGGGGGGGCAGGGCGAGCAGTACTTC
>TRBJ1-4|NA|once|TRBV15
CATSRDRRNEKLFF
TGTGCCACCAGCAGAGACAGGCGAAATGAAAAACTGTTTTTT
>TRBJ2-1|NA|NA|TRBV6-4
CASRISGEVRNEQFF
TGTGCCAGCAGAATATCAGGGGAAGTTCGCAATGAGCAGTTCTTC
>TRBJ2-7|NA|once|TRBV5-1
CASSLQVSAYEQYF
TGCGCCAGCAGCTTGCAGGTATCGGCCTACGAGCAGTACTTC
>TRBJ1-3|NA|NA|TRBV4-1
CASSQEGRGSSGNTIYF
TGCGCCAGCAGCCAAGAAGGGAGGGGGAGCTCTGGAAACACCATATATTTT
>TRBJ2-7|NA|NA|TRBV5-6
CASSLVSGPREQYF
TGTGCCAGCAGCTTGGTTTCAGGGCCTCGGGAGCAGTACTTC
>TRBJ1-1|TRBD1|many|TRBV25-1
CASSDWTGPTEAFF
TGTGCCAGCAGTGACTGGACAGGGCCCACTGAAGCTTTCTTT
>TRBJ1-1|NA|NA|TRBV4-1
CASSHAYMNTEAFF
TGCGCCAGCAGCCACGCATACATGAACACTGAAGCTTTCTTT
>TRBJ2-7|NA|NA|TRBV4-3
CASSQDRGYEQYF
TGCGCCAGCAGCCAAGACAGGGGTTACGAGCAGTACTTC
>TRBJ2-5|NA|NA|TRBV5-4
CASSKGDKETQYF
TGTGCCAGCAGCAAAGGGGACAAAGAGACCCAGTACTTC
>TRBJ2-3|TRBD2|NA|TRBV7-6
CASRLTGGGSASTDTQYF
TGTGCCAGCAGACTAACGGGCGGGGGGTCCGCTAGCACAGATACGCAGTATTTT
>TRBJ1-6|NA|NA|TRBV7-3
CASSLTLGPLHF
TGTGCCAGCAGCTTAACCCTAGGACCCCTCCACTTT
>TRBJ1-4|NA|NA|TRBV5-1
CASSPRGYNEKLFF
TGCGCCAGCAGCCCCCGGGGTTATAATGAAAAACTGTTTTTT
>TRBJ2-7|TRBD2|NA|TRBV2
CASIRPGGFEQYF
TGTGCCAGCATACGTCCGGGGGGGTTCGAGCAGTACTTC
>TRBJ1-2|TRBD1|NA|TRBV19
CASSTSGQRINYGYTF
TGTGCCAGTAGTACCTCGGGACAGCGAATTAACTATGGCTACACCTTC
>TRBJ2-5|NA|few|TRBV7-9
CASAASGETQYF
TGTGCCAGCGCCGCCAGCGGAGAGACCCAGTACTTC
>TRBJ1-3|NA|NA|TRBV11-3
CASSLGQTPSSGNTIYF
TGTGCCAGCAGCTTAGGGCAGACACCCTCCTCTGGAAACACCATATATTTT
>TRBJ1-1|TRBD1|NA|TRBV18
CASSPFTGQGARTEAFF
TGTGCCAGCTCACCTTTTACAGGACAGGGGGCGCGCACTGAAGCTTTCTTT
>TRBJ2-2|TRBD1|NA|TRBV7-9
CASSRRDREGTGELFF
TGTGCCAGCAGCCGCCGGGACAGGGAGGGCACCGGGGAGCTGTTTTTT
>TRBJ2-2|TRBD2|NA|TRBV5-1
CASSSTSGDTGELFF
TGCGCCAGCAGCTCCACTAGCGGGGATACCGGGGAGCTGTTTTTT
>TRBJ1-1|NA|NA|TRBV7-2
CASSLIQGGTEAFF
TGTGCCAGCAGCTTGATACAGGGTGGCACTGAAGCTTTCTTT
>TRBJ1-6|TRBD1|few|TRBV7-9
CASSLGDRLDSPLHF
TGTGCCAGCAGCTTAGGGGACAGGTTGGATTCACCCCTCCACTTT
>TRBJ2-7|TRBD1|once|TRBV10-3
CAISLGQATSGEQYF
TGTGCCATCAGCCTGGGACAGGCGACTTCAGGCGAGCAGTACTTC
>TRBJ1-1|NA|NA|TRBV5-1
CASSLERGNTEAFF
TGCGCCAGCAGCTTGGAGCGGGGAAACACTGAAGCTTTCTTT
>TRBJ2-1|TRBD1|NA|TRBV29-1
CSVEVWDSDYNEQFF
TGCAGCGTTGAAGTGTGGGACAGCGACTACAATGAGCAGTTCTTC
>TRBJ2-7|NA|once|TRBV15
CATSSGQIGHEQYF
TGTGCCACCAGCAGCGGACAGATCGGACACGAGCAGTACTTC
>TRBJ1-2|NA|NA|TRBV5-1
CASSLGTAPYGYTF
TGCGCCAGCAGCTTGGGGACAGCCCCCTATGGCTACACCTTC
>TRBJ1-2|NA|NA|TRBV18
CASSLAAQLGYGYTF
TGTGCCAGCTCACTAGCGGCCCAACTCGGCTATGGCTACACCTTC
>TRBJ1-3|NA|NA|TRBV5-8
CASSPLYSGNTIYF
TGTGCCAGCAGCCCCCTTTACTCTGGAAACACCATATATTTT
>TRBJ2-1|TRBD2|NA|TRBV11-3
CASSLEGLAGREQFF
TGTGCCAGCAGCTTAGAAGGACTAGCGGGGCGTGAGCAGTTCTTC
>TRBJ1-6|NA|few|TRBV4-1
CASSGPLRGTPLHF
TGCGCCAGCAGCGGACCTCTGAGGGGGACACCCCTCCACTTT
>TRBJ2-7|TRBD1|NA|TRBV27
CASSFGTGFLYEQYF
TGTGCCAGCAGTTTCGGGACAGGATTCCTCTACGAGCAGTACTTC
>TRBJ2-3|NA|once|TRBV4-2
CASSQDQGRGRTDTQYF
TGTGCCAGCAGCCAAGACCAGGGGCGAGGAAGAACAGATACGCAGTATTTT
>TRBJ1-1|NA|NA|TRBV6-1
CASSEGLYTTEAFF
TGTGCCAGCAGTGAAGGACTCTATACGACTGAAGCTTTCTTT